The clone carrying this T cell receptor beta chain has more than one count but fewer than ten. Its specificity is unknown. From germline, CDR1 is SGHAT and CDR2 FQNNGV. V was pared by 0 bases and J by 3 bases, with 15 bases between. There are 16 residues in the CDR3. The data were taken from a study of identical twins. The study's findings and limits: Model-predicted out-of-frame TCR alpha sharing fell below observed values in monozygotic twins. Compared with unrelated sharing, twin-shared out-of-frame alpha sequences had more low-probability sequences. Sharing of beta out-of-frame sequences by twins showed a weaker excess.

TCRdb analysed the 5' RACE reads with MiXCR anew, one entry per CDR3 protein. The repertoire holds some 270,000 distinct CDR3 sequences, with approximately 8.3% as singletons. This sample also appeared in a second study, on yellow fever vaccine responses in identical twins.

This sequence originates from a woman under 30 in good health. The chain links TRBV11-2 to TRBJ2-7, with a tentative D call TRBD2 (6 bases). Sequencing input: CD8+ T cells sorted from blood. In nucleotides, the CDR3 is TGTGCCAGCAGCTTAGATTACGGGACTCGACACTACGAGCAGTACTTC. Protein: CASSLDYGTRHYEQYF.